This T cell receptor beta chain is drawn from a study of identical twins. One entry per CDR3 protein results from TCRdb running MiXCR on the 5' RACE reads. The sample shows 450,000 or so distinct CDR3 sequences, 24% of them seen only once. The length of the CDR3 is 14 residues. CDR1 and CDR2 (germline): SGHTA, FQGNSA. V was clipped by 10 bases and J by 0 bases, with 16 bases between them. This clonotype was found a few times. These sequences were also reported in another study, on T cells expressing NK-cell markers.

This TCR derives from a woman younger than 35 in good health. The chain joins TRBV7-2 to TRBJ2-7, with D possibly matching TRBD1 (5 bases). Sample: CD4+ T cells sorted from blood. The CDR3 DNA follows: TGTGCCACCAGACAGAGCCTCAGCTCCTACGAGCAGTACTTC. This codes for CATRQSLSSYEQYF.